Here is one T cell receptor beta chain with its context. The target of this receptor is not known. No much larger clonotype is one base removed from it; base qualities were not supplied. V lost 5 bases and J lost 8 bases, and the count of bases not matched to a germline gene is 13. The cysteine opens and the phenylalanine closes a CDR3 of 15 amino acids. Here the CDR3 DNA is all that survives: 45 bases in frame from base 1. The germline V gene yields MDHEN for CDR1 and SYDVKM for CDR2. The sample comes from a study of blood T cell repertoires in COVID-19 (dated by TCRdb to 2020 to 2021). Turning to the overall study: Samples from collaborators originated in the United States, Italy and Spain and spanned both the acute and convalescent phases of COVID-19. Sample metadata almost always included a de-identified subject ID, COVID-19 status, age in years and sex. The repertoires were released in a freely available public database meant as a resource for research on the immune response to SARS-CoV-2. The dataset comprised deeply sampled blood TCRbeta repertoires from subjects exposed to, actively infected with, or recovered from COVID-19. Where available, HLA class I and class II types were obtained from metadata supplied by the sample provider rather than from assay-based typing. Samples were obtained from the ongoing ImmuneRACE study (first 160 participants) and from about 1,300 subjects provided by 6 global collaborators. The material from the prospective study consisted of cDNA or gDNA derived from T cells, B-cell-depleted T cells, or PBMCs. The research as a whole found: How much clinical and demographic metadata was included differed by source and by participant, and the metadata was provided uncurated.

The immunoSEQ Assay, a bias-controlled multiplex PCR, was used to amplify TCRbeta CDR3 regions from genomic DNA. On the authors' methods: The number of nucleated cells in each sample was estimated by amplification of reference gene primers within the assay. To quantify the absolute abundance of each unique TCRbeta CDR3 rearrangement, sequence reads were collapsed and filtered. For each sample, productive Simpson clonality was calculated as the square root of Simpson's diversity index over productive rearrangements. TCRdb's version of the immuneACCESS table is confined to in-frame rearrangements and falls short of the full clone set. An unresolved V gene accounts for under half of the shortfall where checked; the remainder is of unknown origin. The D gene and trimming were derived from the DNA, and the V and J assignments and clone size from that table. In all, the sample holds more than 250,000 clones, and 90% of those were seen once. Of the sample, roughly 1.6% falls within the top ten clones.

Participants in the prospective study were aged roughly 18 to 100 years, lived in under 30 United States geographic areas, and enrolled through a virtual design. In the prospective study, participants were assigned to cohorts based on the clinical history participants reported in a screening survey and a study questionnaire. Mobile phlebotomists in the prospective study collected whole blood, serum and a nasopharyngeal or oropharyngeal swab from every participant. Over an approximately 2-month period, participants in the prospective study had the option of providing additional blood draws and questionnaires. Before DNA extraction, prospective study blood samples were shipped either frozen or at room temperature.

This chain joins TRBV28 to TRBJ1-2; 8 central bases correspond to TRBD1. Sequenced material: PBMCs or T cells enriched from blood (not recorded which). The TCR comes from a woman younger than 35 with acute COVID-19. The sequenced DNA is TGTGCCAGCAGTCTTAGTGGGCAGGGGGCGGAGGGCTACACCTTC. Its translation reads: CASSLSGQGAEGYTF.